This TCR beta chain emerged from a study of blood T cells in healthy people across ages. General study findings and limits: Changes in expanded clonotypes were possibly confounded, as the CMV status of donors was unknown.

The use of a sample-barcoded 5' primer and a J-beta primer mix characterized a second PCR of 7 to 11 cycles. TCRdb passed the 5' RACE reads through MiXCR, listing each CDR3 protein once. Here the sample spans roughly 1.5 million distinct CDR3 sequences, about 42% being singletons. Note on this clonotype: Its antigen is still unknown.

Germline CDR1 is SGHTA and CDR2 is FQGNSA. This CDR3 has 16 amino acids. Trimming pared 2 bases from V and 10 bases from J, leaving 22 bases between. Drawn from each donor were about 9 milliliters of peripheral blood. Sequenced sample: blood. The chain recombines TRBV7-2 with TRBJ2-3; weak D call: TRBD2 (5 bases). The TCR comes from a woman aged 18-29 years in good health. CDR3 nucleotides: TGTGCCAGCAGCTTATGGGGTTCCCGCGATGGGAGTGCGCAGTATTTT. Translated: CASSLWGSRDGSAQYF.